This TCR beta chain was sequenced in a study of T cells in Graves' hyperthyroidism and ophthalmopathy. RNA transcripts gave rise to amplified TCR beta CDR3 regions. Using the HTBI primer set, a first-round RT-PCR was run on the TCR CDR3. TCRdb re-called the multiplex PCR reads with MiXCR, one entry per CDR3 protein. This table holds approximately 600,000 distinct CDR3 sequences, around 21% found once. The germline V and J ends were trimmed by 6 bases and 4 bases, with 15 bases remaining between them. CDR3 length equals 13 residues. Germline V gives CDR1 DFQATT, CDR2 SNEGSKA (reference sequence). This clonotype was recorded many times. The antigen is unknown. Findings and caveats of the study: Expanded thyroid clonotypes (above 0.001) were mostly also found in blood.

The origin of this receptor is a man between 25 and 39 years old with Graves' ophthalmopathy. The sequencing input was blood. The chain has TRBV20-1 and TRBJ1-2, with D unclear. CDR3 protein: CSAHGLNSYGYTF. CDR3 nucleotides: TGCAGTGCCCACGGACTGAATAGCTATGGCTACACCTTC.